This T cell receptor (beta chain) was recovered during a study of blood T cells in healthy people across ages (dated by TCRdb to 2013 to 2016). Regarding the research as a whole: In model experiments, template switching captured roughly one uniquely barcoded TCR beta cDNA molecule for every two T cells. The study measured age-related changes in TCR beta repertoire diversity using deep sequencing normalized with unique cDNA molecular identifiers. Donors were grouped into four age groups: young (average 16 years), middle-aged (39), aged (around 56) and long-lived (approximately 82). Using the same blood draw, the study looked at two additional independent replicas of 1 million unique cDNA reads for two donors, one aged 18 to 30 and the other aged 80 or older.

Systemically healthy Caucasian individuals from Russia, some 40 in total and aged about 6 to 95 years, were included as donors. Each donor gave ten milliliters of peripheral blood, drawn into EDTA-treated Vacutainer tubes. Ficoll-Paque density-gradient centrifugation was used to isolate PBMCs, with at least 7 million per sample. Trizol reagent was used to extract total RNA from the PBMCs, yielding at least 5.5 micrograms per sample. Naive CD45RAhigh/CD27high T cell percentages were measured by flow cytometry on a PBMC aliquot from every donor. The CDR3 numbers 15 residues from cysteine through phenylalanine. Just the 45-base CDR3 DNA is kept, in frame starting at base 1. The junction shows trimming of 3 bases on V and 2 bases on J, and the gene matches do not reach 5 bases of it. Receptor amplification or capture employed 5' RACE. Sequencing was carried out with an Illumina HiSeq 2500. A second roughly 6 to 12 cycle PCR used a sample-barcoded 5' primer and a J-beta primer mix. A template-switch 5' adaptor carrying 12 random nucleotides introduced a unique molecular identifier onto each TCR beta cDNA molecule. Each sample yielded at least 3 million CDR3-containing paired-end reads. First-strand cDNA synthesis was performed from all RNA using the Mint cDNA synthesis kit, with priming by a TRBC-specific oligonucleotide. Following uracil-DNA glycosylase treatment, a first 18-cycle PCR with universal primers M1SS and BC2_uni_R was performed on all cDNA. The original methods were these. For normalization, 1 million high-quality reads were randomly selected from each sample, with every read carrying a distinct molecular identifier. Reads with shared molecular identifiers were discarded instead of being binned into consensus sequences. MiTCR, run with a Q25 quality threshold and the strictest error-elimination algorithm, handled CDR3 identification, clonotype clustering and error correction. A nonparametric unseen species model with Euler transformation was used to estimate a lower bound on total TCR beta diversity. TCRdb reran the public reads through fastp at Q25 and MiXCR, keeping productive beta chains. When rows share a CDR3 protein, they turn into one entry using the most common DNA and genes. Here the V and J calls rest on TCRdb's processing, not on the authors' analysis. The sample table contains some 940,000 distinct CDR3 sequences; only one count was recorded for around 29% of them. In total, the top ten clones hold roughly 10% of the sample.

Concerning this clonotype: The clone's antigen remains unknown. No base quality information exists; no much larger clone differs at one position.

Paper-wide results and their limitations: There was a strong correlation between observed TCR beta diversity and the percentage of naive T cells measured by flow cytometry. The long-lived group showed more naive CD4+ T cells, fewer expanded clones and increased TCR diversity than the aged group, suggesting age selection. Since profiling was done on bulk unsorted PBMCs, naive and antigen-experienced compartments could not be conclusively compared. Because donor CMV infection status was unknown, age-related changes in expanded clonotypes were potentially confounded. Estimates of total diversity based on one million sequenced T cells were regarded as lower bounds and as underestimates. As age increased, observed TCR beta diversity per million T cells dropped in a roughly linear way, and a significant reduction was already evident by age 40.

These data are also associated with another study on T cells of mothers and their children. Per the second study: Nine systemically healthy Caucasian individuals, comprising three mothers and their six children, were included as donors. cDNA synthesis used all of the extracted RNA, with 1.5 ug of RNA in each 15 ul reaction. In the second PCR, sample barcodes and 2-4 random nucleotides were introduced via the M1S primer. More than 8 million TCR beta CDR3 reads were obtained from each mother, and 2.5 million to 3 million reads were obtained from each child. Thymic selection shapes the output of TCR recombination in a similar way in related and unrelated pairs, and inherited differences have a minor effect. Normalized repertoire overlap was always slightly but never significantly higher in related than unrelated mother-child pairs. No persistent microchimeric T cell clones were found, with a detection sensitivity of approximately 94 clones per million clonotypes. To look for features that set related mother-child pairs apart from unrelated individuals, the researchers ran deep NGS to compare the TCR beta repertoires of mothers and children. Mothers averaged roughly 40 +/- 4 years of age and children averaged about 12 +/- 4 years. Libraries were sequenced on Illumina HiSeq 2000 with 100+100 nt paired-end reads after adapter ligation with NEBNext reagents. To avoid cross-contamination, the mother libraries and the child libraries were prepared a month apart and sequenced in separate runs. For each donor, somewhere between roughly 450,000 and 2,000,000 distinct TCR beta clonotypes were identified. Naive TCR beta clonotypes were estimated from low-frequency clonotypes matched to each donor's FACS-determined naive share, without sorting.

Sequenced material: blood. This TCR was sampled from a middle-aged woman in good health. Recombination joined TRBV12-3 or TRBV12-4 with TRBJ2-3; 7 central nucleotides agree with TRBD2. CDR3 sequence: CASSFSGTYTDTQYF. The bases read TGTGCCAGCAGTTTCAGCGGGACCTACACAGATACGCAGTATTTT.